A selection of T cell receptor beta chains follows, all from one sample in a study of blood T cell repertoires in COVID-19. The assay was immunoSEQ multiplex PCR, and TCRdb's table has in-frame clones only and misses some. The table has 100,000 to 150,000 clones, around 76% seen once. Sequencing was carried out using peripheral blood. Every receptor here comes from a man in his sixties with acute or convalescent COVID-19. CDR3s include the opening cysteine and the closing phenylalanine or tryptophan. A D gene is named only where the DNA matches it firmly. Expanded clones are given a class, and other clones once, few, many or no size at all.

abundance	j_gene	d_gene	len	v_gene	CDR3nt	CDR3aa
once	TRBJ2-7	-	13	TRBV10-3	TGTGCCATCAGTTTTAAGGAGGGGTCCGAGCAGTACTTC	CAISFKEGSEQYF
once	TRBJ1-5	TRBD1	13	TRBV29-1	TGCAGCGTTGTAAAACAGGGGGCTCAGCCCCAGCATTTT	CSVVKQGAQPQHF
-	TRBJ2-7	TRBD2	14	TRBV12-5	TGTGCTAGTGGCCGTAGCGGGGGGGCCTACGAGCAGTACTTC	CASGRSGGAYEQYF
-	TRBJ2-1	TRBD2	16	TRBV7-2	TGTGCCAGCAGCTTATATTCGAGCGGGGGGGTTTATGAGCAGTTCTTC	CASSLYSSGGVYEQFF
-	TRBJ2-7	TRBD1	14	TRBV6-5	TGTGCCAGCAGCAATCCGGGACAGGGCAGTTTACGGTACTTC	CASSNPGQGSLRYF
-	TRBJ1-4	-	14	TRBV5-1	TGCGCCAGCAGCCAGACAGCAACTAATGAAAAACTGTTTTTT	CASSQTATNEKLFF
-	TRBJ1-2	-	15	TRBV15	TGTGCCACCAGCAGAGATGGGGGGACCCTCTATGGCTACACCTTC	CATSRDGGTLYGYTF
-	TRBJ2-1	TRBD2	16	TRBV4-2	TGTGCCAGCAGCCAGGAACTAGCGGGGGGGTACAATGAGCAGTTCTTC	CASSQELAGGYNEQFF
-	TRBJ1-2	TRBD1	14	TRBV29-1	TGCAGCGTGGAAGCGACAGGGCAGAACTATGGCTACACCTTC	CSVEATGQNYGYTF
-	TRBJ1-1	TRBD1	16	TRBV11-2	TGTGCCAGCAGCCTCGGGACAGGGGACCGTAACACTGAAGCTTTCTTT	CASSLGTGDRNTEAFF
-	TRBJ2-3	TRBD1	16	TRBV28	TGTGCCAGCAGTCCTGGGGACAGCTCTAGCACAGATACGCAGTATTTT	CASSPGDSSSTDTQYF
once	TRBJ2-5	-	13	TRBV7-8	TGTGCCAGCAGCTTCCTAGTTTTGGAGACCCAGTACTTC	CASSFLVLETQYF
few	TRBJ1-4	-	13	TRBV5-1	TGCGCCAGCAGCTCTACAACTAATGAAAAACTGTTTTTT	CASSSTTNEKLFF
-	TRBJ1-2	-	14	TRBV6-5	TGTGCCAGCAGTTCTTTCGACAGGTCTCATGGCTACACCTTC	CASSSFDRSHGYTF
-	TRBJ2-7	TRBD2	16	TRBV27	TGTGCCAGCAGTCCCCCCCCATCTAGCGGGAGCTACGAGCAGTACTTC	CASSPPPSSGSYEQYF
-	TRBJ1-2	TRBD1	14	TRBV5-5	TGTGCCAGCAGCCTCGGGACAGGGAGTCATGGCTACACCTTC	CASSLGTGSHGYTF
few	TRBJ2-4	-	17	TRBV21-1	TGTGCCAGCACCCCGGGGGGGACAGGGTTAGCCAAAAACATTCAGTACTTC	CASTPGGTGLAKNIQYF
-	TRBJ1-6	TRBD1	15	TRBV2	TGTGCCAGCAGTGAATCGACAGGGAGGAATTCACCCCTCCACTTT	CASSESTGRNSPLHF
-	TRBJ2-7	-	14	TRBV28	TGTGCCAGCAGTTTTGGAGGGGGCAATGGCGAGCAGTACTTC	CASSFGGGNGEQYF
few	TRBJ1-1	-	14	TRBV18	TGTGCCAGCTCACCCGCGGGACTCCTCACTGAAGCTTTCTTT	CASSPAGLLTEAFF
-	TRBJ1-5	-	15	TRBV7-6	TGTGCCAGCAGTCCGGGGGTATCGAGCAATCAGCCCCAGCATTTT	CASSPGVSSNQPQHF
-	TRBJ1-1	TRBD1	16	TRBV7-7	TGTGCCAGCAGCTTTAGGCAGGGGCAGGGGGGCACTGAAGCTTTCTTT	CASSFRQGQGGTEAFF
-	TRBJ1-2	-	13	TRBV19	TGTGCCAGTAGTATGGGCAGCCCCTATGGCTACACCTTC	CASSMGSPYGYTF
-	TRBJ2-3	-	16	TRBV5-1	TGCGCCAGCAGCACACTAGCTAGCGCTAGCACAGATACGCAGTATTTT	CASSTLASASTDTQYF
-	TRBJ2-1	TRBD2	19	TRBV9	TGTGCCAGCAGCGTCCGGACTAGCGGGAGGCAAAGCTCCTACAATGAGCAGTTCTTC	CASSVRTSGRQSSYNEQFF
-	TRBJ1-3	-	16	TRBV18	TGTGCCAGCTCACCATCCGCAGGGAACTCTGGAAACACCATATATTTT	CASSPSAGNSGNTIYF
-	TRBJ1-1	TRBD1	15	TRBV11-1	TGTGCCAGCAGCTCCTACAGGGGCCGCAACACTGAAGCTTTCTTT	CASSSYRGRNTEAFF